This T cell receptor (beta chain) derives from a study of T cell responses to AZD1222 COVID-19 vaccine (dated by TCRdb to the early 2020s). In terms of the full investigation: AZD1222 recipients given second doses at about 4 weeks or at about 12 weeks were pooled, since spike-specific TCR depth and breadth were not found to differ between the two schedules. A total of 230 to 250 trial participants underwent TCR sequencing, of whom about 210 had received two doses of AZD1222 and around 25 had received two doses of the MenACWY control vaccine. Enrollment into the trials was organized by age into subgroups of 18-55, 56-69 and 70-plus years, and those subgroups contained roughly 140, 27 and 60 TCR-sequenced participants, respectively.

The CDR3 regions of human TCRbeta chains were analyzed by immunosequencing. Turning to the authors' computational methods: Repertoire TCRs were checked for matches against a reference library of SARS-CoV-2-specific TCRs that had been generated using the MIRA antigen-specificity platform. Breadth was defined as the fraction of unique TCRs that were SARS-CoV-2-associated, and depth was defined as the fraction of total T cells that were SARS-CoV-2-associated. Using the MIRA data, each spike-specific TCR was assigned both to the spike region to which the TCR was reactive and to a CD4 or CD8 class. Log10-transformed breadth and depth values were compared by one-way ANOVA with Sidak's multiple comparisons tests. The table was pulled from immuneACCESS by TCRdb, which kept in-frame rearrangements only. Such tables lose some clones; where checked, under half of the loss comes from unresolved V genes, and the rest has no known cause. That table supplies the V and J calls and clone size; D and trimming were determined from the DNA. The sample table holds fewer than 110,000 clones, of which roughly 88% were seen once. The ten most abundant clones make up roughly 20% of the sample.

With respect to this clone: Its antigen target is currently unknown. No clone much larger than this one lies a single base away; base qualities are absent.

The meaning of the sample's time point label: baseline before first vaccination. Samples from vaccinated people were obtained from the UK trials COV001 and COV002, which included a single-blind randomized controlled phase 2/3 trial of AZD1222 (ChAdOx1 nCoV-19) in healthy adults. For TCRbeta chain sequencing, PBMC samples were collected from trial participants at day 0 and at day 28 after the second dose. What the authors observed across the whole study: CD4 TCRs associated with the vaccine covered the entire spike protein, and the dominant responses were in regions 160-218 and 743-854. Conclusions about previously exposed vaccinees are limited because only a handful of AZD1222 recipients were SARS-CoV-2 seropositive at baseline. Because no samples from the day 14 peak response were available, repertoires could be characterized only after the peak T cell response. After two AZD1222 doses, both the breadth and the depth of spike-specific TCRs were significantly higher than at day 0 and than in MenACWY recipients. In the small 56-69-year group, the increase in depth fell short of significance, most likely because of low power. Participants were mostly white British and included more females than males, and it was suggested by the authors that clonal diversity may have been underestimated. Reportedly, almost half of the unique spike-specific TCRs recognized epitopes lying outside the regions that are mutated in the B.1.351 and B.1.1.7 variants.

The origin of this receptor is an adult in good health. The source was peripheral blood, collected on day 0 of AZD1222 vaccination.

Here the CDR3 is given as CASSYWTEADEKLFF. In nucleotides, the sequence is TGTGCCAGCAGTTACTGGACCGAGGCGGATGAAAAACTGTTTTTT. In this chain, TRBV6-2 or TRBV6-3 is recombined with TRBJ1-4, with no D gene named confidently. The CDR3, cysteine through phenylalanine, is 15 amino acids long. Of all the DNA, just the CDR3 is kept, 45 bases in frame from base 1. Deletion took 1 base off V and 6 bases off J, with a span of 12 bases between the germline ends. The germline V gene gives CDR1 as MNHEY and CDR2 as SVGEGT.